This note documents a single TCR beta chain sequence. The data are from a study of shared T cell receptors in the human thymus. Repertoires were generated with immunoSEQ multiplex PCR, while TCRdb's copy carries only in-frame clones and drops some. The data show some 640,000 clones, around 87% seen once. This CDR3 has 17 amino acids. Trimming stripped 1 base from V and 5 bases from J, with 17 bases between. Germline lookup yields CDR1 MNHEY and CDR2 SMNVEV (reference sequence). These sequences were also reported in another study, on human thymus T cells.

V is TRBV27 and J is TRBJ2-2, with TRBD1 as a possible D gene (5 bases). The sequenced sample was thymocytes. This sequence was found in a boy under two years old with a congenital heart defect. In DNA, the CDR3 is TGTGCCAGCAGTTTATTCGTAAGGGGTGGGCCTACCGGGGAGCTGTTTTTT. Its translation: CASSLFVRGGPTGELFF.